This T cell receptor (beta chain) was documented in a study of identical twins. Whole-study results and caveats: Conclusions leaned on cross-sectional statistical analysis and did not track the same donors over time. Researchers reported excess low generation probability among twin-shared out-of-frame alpha sequences.

V trimming: 2 bases; J trimming: 6 bases; junction bases outside the gene matches: 6. The CDR3 extends over 14 amino acids. CDR1 is DFQATT and CDR2 is SNEGSKA in the germline V gene (reference sequence). Notes on this clonotype: What it binds is unknown.

One entry per CDR3 protein, called by TCRdb with MiXCR from the 5' RACE reads. The data contain roughly 690,000 distinct CDR3 sequences, 5.5% to 6.5% of them seen just once; the ten biggest clones take up around 1.9%. J is TRBJ2-2 and V is TRBV20-1; 7 bases are a match to TRBD1. Sequencing was carried out using naive T cells sorted from blood. The TCR was taken from a man younger than 30 in good health. CDR3 coding DNA: TGCAGTGCTAGAAGGGGGCCCCCTTCCGGGGAGCTGTTTTTT. This encodes CSARRGPPSGELFF.